The present T cell receptor (beta chain) was sequenced within a study of cytomegalovirus exposure and HLA in healthy donors. CDR3 length equals 14 residues. V shed 3 bases, J shed 7 bases, and the junction held 5 bases outside the gene matches. Germline V lookup: CDR1 MNHEY, CDR2 SMNVEV (reference sequence). Only in-frame clones appear in the TCRdb table, and some are missing; sequencing was by immunoSEQ multiplex PCR. This table has some 110,000 clones, roughly nine tenths appearing once. Study-wide points: Researchers counted roughly 150 TCR beta chains as cytomegalovirus-associated. The tendency of first-cohort TCR clusters to co-occur in the 110 or so validation repertoires emerged from a later analysis. CMV antigen specificity of three CMV-associated chains was confirmed in vitro.

As to this clone: Antigen specificity is unknown.

The sample consisted of PBMCs. V usage is TRBV27 and J usage is TRBJ2-2; TRBD1 aligns across 7 bases. The origin of this receptor is a man aged 18 to 30 in good health and CMV-seropositive. CDR3 sequence (DNA): TGTGCCAGCAGTTTCGGGACAGACGGCGGGGAGCTGTTTTTT. Protein: CASSFGTDGGELFF.